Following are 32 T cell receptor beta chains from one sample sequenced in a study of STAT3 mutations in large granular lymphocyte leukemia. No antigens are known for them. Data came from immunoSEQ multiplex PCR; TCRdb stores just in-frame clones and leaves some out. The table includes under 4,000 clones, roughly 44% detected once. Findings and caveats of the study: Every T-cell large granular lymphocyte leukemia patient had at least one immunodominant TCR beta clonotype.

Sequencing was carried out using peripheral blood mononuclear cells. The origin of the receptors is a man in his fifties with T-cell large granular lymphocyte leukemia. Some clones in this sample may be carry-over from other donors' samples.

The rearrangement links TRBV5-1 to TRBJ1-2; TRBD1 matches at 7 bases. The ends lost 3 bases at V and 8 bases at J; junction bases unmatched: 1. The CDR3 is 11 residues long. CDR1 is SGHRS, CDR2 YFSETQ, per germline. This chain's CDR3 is CASSYRGGYTF. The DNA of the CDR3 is TGCGCCAGCAGCTACAGGGGAGGCTACACCTTC.

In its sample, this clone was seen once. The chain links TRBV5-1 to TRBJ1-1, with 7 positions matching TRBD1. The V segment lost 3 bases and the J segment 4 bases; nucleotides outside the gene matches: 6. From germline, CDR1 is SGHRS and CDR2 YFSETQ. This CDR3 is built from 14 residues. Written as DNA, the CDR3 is TGCGCCAGCAGCTCTGACAGGGTTGGCACTGAAGCTTTCTTT. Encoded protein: CASSSDRVGTEAFF.

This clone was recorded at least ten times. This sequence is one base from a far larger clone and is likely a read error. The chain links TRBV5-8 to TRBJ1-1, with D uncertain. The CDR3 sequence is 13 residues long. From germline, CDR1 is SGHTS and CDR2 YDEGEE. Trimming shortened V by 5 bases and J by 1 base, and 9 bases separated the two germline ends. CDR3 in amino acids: CASSLSWNTEAFF. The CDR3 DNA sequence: TGTGCCAGCAGTTTATCCTGGAACACTGAAGCTTTCTTT.

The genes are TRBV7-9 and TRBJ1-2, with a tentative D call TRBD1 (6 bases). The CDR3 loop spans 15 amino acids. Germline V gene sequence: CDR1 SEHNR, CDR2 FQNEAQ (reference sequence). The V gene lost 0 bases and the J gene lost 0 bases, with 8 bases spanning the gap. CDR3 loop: CASSLAAGANYGYTF. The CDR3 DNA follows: TGTGCCAGCAGCTTAGCTGCAGGGGCTAACTATGGCTACACCTTC.

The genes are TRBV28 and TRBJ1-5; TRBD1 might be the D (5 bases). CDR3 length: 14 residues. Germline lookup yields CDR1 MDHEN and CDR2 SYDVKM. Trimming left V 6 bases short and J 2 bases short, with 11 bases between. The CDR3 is CASSGPGRNQPQHF. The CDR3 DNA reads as TGTGCCAGCAGCGGGCCAGGGCGCAATCAGCCCCAGCATTTT. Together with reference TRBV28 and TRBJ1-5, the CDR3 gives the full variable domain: DVKVTQSSRYLVKRTGEKVFLECVQDMDHENMFWYRQDPGLGLRLIYFSYDVKMKEKGDIPEGYSVSREKKERFSLILESASTNQTSMYLCASSGPGRNQPQHFGDGTRLSIL.

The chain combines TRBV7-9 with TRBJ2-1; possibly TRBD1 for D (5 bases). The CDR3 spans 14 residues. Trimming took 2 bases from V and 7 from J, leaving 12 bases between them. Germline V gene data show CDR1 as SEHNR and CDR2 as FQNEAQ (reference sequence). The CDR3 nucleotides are TGTGCCAGCAGCTTATACCAGGGAAGGAATGAGCAGTTCTTC. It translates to CASSLYQGRNEQFF.

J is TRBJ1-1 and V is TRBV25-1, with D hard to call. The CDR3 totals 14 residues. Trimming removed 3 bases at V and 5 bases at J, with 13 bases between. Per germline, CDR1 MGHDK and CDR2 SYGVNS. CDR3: CASSDAGSRTEAFF. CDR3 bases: TGTGCCAGCAGTGATGCAGGATCTAGAACTGAAGCTTTCTTT.

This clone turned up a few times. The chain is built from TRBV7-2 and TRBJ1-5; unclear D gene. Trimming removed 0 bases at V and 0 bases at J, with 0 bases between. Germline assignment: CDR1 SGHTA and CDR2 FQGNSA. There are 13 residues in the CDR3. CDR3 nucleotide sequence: TGTGCCAGCAGCTTAGCTAGCAATCAGCCCCAGCATTTT. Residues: CASSLASNQPQHF.

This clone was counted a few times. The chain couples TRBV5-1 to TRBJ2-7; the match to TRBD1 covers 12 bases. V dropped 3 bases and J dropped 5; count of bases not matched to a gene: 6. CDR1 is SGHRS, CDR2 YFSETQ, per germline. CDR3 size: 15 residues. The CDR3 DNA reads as TGCGCCAGCAGCTGGCCGGGACAGGGGGCCCACGAGCAGTACTTC. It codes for CASSWPGQGAHEQYF.

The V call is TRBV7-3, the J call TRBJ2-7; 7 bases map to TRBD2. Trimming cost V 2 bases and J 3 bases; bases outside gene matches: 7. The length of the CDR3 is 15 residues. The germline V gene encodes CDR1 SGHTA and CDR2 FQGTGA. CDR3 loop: CASSLWGGFDYEQYF. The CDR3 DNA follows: TGTGCCAGCAGCTTATGGGGAGGGTTCGACTACGAGCAGTACTTC.

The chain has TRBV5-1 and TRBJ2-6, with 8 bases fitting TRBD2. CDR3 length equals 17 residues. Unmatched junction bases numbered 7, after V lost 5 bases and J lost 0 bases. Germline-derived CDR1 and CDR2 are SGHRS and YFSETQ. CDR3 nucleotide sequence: TGCGCCAGCAGGAAGGGACTAGTTAGCTCTGGGGCCAACGTCCTGACTTTC. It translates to CASRKGLVSSGANVLTF.

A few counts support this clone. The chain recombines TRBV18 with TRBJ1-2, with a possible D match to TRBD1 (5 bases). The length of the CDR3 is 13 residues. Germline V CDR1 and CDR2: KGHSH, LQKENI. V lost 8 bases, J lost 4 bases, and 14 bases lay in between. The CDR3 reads CASDPGTPYGYTF. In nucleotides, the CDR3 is TGTGCCAGCGATCCCGGGACGCCCTATGGCTACACCTTC.

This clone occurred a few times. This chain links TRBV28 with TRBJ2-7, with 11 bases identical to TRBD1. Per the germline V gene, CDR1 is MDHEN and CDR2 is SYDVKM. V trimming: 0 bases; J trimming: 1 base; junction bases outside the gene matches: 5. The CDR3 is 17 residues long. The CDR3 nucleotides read TGTGCCAGCAGTTTATGGAAGGGGACAGGGGGTTCCTACGAGCAGTACTTC. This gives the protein CASSLWKGTGGSYEQYF.

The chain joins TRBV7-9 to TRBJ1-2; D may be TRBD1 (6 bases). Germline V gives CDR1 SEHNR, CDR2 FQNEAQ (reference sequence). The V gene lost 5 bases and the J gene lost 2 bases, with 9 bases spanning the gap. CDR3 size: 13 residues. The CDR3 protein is CASSEQGNYGYTF. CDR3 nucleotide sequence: TGTGCCAGCAGCGAGCAGGGGAACTATGGCTACACCTTC.

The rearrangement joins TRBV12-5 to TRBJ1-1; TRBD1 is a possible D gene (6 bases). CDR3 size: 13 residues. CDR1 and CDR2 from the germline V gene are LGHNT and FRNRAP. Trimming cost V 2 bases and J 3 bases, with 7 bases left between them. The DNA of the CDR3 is TGTGCTAGTGGTTTGCAGGGGTACACTGAAGCTTTCTTT. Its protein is CASGLQGYTEAFF.

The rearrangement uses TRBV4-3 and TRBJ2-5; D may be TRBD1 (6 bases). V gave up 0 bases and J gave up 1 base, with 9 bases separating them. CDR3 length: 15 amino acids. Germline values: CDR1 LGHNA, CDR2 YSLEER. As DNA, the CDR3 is TGCGCCAGCAGCCAAGACCTGGACAGCCAAGAGACCCAGTACTTC. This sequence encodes CASSQDLDSQETQYF.

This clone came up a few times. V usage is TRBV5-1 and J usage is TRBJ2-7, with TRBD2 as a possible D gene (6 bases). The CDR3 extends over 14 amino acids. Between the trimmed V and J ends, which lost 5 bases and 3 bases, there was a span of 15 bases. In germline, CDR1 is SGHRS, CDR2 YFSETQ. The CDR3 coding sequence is TGCGCCAGCAGTTCGGGACTCCTGAACTACGAGCAGTACTTC. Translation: CASSSGLLNYEQYF.

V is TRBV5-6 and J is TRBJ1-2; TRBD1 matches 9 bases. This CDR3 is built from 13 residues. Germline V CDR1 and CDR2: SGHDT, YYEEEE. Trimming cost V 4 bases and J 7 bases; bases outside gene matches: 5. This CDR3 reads CASSLDRGSGYTF. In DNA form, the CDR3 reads TGTGCCAGCAGCCTAGACAGGGGGAGTGGCTACACCTTC.

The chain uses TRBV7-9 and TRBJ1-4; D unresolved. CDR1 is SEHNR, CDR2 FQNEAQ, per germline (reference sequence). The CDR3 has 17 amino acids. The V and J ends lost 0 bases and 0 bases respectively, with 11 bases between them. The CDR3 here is CASSLAAGVATNEKLFF. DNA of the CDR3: TGTGCCAGCAGCTTAGCGGCCGGAGTGGCAACTAATGAAAAACTGTTTTTT.

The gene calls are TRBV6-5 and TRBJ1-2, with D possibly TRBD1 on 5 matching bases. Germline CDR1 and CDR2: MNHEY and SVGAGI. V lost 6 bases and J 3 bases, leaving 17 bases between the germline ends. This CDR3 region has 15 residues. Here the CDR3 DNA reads TGTGCCAGCAGACCGTCGTGGGGGTCAGACTATGGCTACACCTTC. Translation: CASRPSWGSDYGYTF.

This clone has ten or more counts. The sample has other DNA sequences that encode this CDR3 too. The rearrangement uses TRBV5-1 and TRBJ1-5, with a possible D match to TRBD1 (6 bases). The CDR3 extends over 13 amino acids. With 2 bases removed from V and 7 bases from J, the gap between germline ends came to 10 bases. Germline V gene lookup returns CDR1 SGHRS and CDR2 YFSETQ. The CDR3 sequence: CASSFSRGQPQHF. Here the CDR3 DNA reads TGCGCCAGCAGCTTCTCCAGGGGCCAGCCCCAGCATTTT.

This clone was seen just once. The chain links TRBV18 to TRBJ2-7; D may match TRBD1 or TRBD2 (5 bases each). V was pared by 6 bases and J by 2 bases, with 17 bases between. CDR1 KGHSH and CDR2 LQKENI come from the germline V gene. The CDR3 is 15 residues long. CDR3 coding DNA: TGTGCCAGCTCCCCCGACCCGCTGGGGGCCTACGAGCAGTACTTC. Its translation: CASSPDPLGAYEQYF.

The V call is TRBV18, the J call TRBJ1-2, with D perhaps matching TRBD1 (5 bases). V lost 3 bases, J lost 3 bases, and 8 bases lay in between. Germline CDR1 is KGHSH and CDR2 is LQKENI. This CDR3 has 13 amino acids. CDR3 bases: TGTGCCAGCTCACCTGAGACAGACTATGGCTACACCTTC. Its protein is CASSPETDYGYTF.

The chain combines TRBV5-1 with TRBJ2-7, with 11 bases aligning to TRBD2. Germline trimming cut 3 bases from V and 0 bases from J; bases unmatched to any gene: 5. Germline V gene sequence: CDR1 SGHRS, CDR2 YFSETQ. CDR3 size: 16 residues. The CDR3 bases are TGCGCCAGCAGCTCTTCAACTAGCGGGGGCTCCTACGAGCAGTACTTC. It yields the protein CASSSSTSGGSYEQYF.

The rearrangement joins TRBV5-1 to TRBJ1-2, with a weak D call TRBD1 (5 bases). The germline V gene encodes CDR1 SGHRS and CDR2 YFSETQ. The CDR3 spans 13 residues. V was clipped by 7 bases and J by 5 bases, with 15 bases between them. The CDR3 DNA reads TGCGCCAGCGGGGCAGGGCTGGCATATGGCTACACCTTC. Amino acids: CASGAGLAYGYTF.

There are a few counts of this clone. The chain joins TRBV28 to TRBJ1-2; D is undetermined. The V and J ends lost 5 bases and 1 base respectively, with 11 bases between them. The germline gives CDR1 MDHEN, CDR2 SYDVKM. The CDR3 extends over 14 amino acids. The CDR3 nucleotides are TGTGCCAGCAGTGTTTTCATCTATAACTATGGCTACACCTTC. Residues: CASSVFIYNYGYTF.

As DNA, the CDR3 is TGTGCCAGCAGCTACTACGGGGACAGGCAGTTCTTC. This encodes CASSYYGDRQFF. The chain employs TRBV7-3 and TRBJ2-1; 7 positions match TRBD1. J gave up 12 bases and V 4 bases, and 6 bases lay outside the gene matches. The CDR3 contains 12 residues. CDR1 and CDR2 (germline): SGHTA, FQGTGA.

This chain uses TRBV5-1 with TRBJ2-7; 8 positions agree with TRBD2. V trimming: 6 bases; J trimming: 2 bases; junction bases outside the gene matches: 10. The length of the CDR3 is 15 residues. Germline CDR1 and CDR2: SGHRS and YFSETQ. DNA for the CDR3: TGCGCCAGCAATACGGGATCCGGGAGGGCCTACGAGCAGTACTTC. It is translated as CASNTGSGRAYEQYF.

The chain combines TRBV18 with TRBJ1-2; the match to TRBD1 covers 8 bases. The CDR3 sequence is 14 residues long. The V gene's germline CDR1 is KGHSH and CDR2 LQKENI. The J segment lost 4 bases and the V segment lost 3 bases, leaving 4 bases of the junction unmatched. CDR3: CASSPGQGSYGYTF. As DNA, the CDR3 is TGTGCCAGCTCACCCGGACAGGGTAGCTATGGCTACACCTTC. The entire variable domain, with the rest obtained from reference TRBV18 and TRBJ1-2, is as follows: NAGVMQNPRHLVRRRGQEARLRCSPMKGHSHVYWYRQLPEEGLKFMVYLQKENIIDESGMPKERFSAEFPKEGPSILRIQQVVRGDSAAYFCASSPGQGSYGYTFGSGTRLTVV.

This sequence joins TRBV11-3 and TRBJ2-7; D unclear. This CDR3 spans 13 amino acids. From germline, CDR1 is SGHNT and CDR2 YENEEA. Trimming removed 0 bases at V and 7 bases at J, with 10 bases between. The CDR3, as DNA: TGTGCCAGCAGCTTAGATTCGGTAGGGGAGCAGTACTTC. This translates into CASSLDSVGEQYF.

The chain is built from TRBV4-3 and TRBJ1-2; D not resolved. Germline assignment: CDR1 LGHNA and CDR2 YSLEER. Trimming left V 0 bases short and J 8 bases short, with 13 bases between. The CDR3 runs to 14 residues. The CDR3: CASSQDGSAGGYTF. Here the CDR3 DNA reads TGCGCCAGCAGCCAAGATGGGTCGGCGGGCGGCTACACCTTC.

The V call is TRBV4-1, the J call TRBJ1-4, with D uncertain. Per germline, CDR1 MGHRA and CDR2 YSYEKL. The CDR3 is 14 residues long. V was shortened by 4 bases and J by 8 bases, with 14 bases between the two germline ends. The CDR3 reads CASSPEGNYEKLFF. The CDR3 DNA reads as TGCGCCAGCAGCCCCGAAGGGAATTACGAAAAACTGTTTTTT.